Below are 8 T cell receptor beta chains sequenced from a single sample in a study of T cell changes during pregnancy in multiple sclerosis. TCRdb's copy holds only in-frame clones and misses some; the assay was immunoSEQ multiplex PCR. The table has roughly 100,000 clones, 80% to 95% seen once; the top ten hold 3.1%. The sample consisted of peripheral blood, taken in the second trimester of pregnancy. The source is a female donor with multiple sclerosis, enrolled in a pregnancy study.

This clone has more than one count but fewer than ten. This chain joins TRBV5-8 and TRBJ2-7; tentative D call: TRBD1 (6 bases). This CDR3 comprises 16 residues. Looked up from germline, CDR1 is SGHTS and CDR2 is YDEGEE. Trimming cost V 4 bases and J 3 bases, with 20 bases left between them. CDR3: CASSRWEGTSLYEQYF. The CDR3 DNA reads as TGTGCCAGCAGCAGGTGGGAAGGGACATCGCTCTACGAGCAGTACTTC.

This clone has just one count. CDR3 sequence reads: CASSIRGGGQGPTKQYF. In nucleotides, the CDR3 is TGTGCCAGTAGTATCCGGGGTGGGGGACAGGGACCTACGAAGCAGTACTTC. This chain uses TRBV19 with TRBJ2-7; 9 nucleotides match TRBD1. Losses at the gene ends were 3 bases for V and 8 bases for J; bases not matched to a gene: 17. Germline lookup yields CDR1 LNHDA and CDR2 SQIVND (reference sequence). The CDR3 contains 17 residues.

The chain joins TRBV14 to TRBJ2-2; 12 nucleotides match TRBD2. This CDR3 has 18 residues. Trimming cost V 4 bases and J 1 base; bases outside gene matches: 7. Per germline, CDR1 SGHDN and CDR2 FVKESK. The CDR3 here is CASSPGLAGPLNTGELFF. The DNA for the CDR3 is TGTGCCAGCAGCCCCGGACTAGCGGGGCCTTTGAACACCGGGGAGCTGTTTTTT.

In DNA form, the CDR3 reads TGTGCCACCAGTCCGCTAGCGGGAGGTTACTACGAGCAGTACTTC. Protein: CATSPLAGGYYEQYF. V gene TRBV15 combines with J gene TRBJ2-7; 11 nucleotides agree with TRBD2. V shed 6 bases, J shed 3 bases, and the junction held 7 bases outside the gene matches. The germline V gene encodes CDR1 LNHNV and CDR2 YYDKDF (reference sequence). The CDR3 consists of 15 residues.

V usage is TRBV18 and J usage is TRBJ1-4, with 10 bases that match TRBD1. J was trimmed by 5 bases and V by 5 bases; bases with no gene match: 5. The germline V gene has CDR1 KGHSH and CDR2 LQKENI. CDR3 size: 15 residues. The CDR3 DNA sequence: TGTGCCAGCTCAGAAGCGGGACAGGGGAATGAAAAACTGTTTTTT. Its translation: CASSEAGQGNEKLFF.

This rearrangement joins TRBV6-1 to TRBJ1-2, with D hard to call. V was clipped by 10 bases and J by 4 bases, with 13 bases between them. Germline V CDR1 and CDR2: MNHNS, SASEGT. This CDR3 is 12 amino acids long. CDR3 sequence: CATIFQVYGYTF. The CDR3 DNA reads TGTGCCACCATTTTTCAGGTCTATGGCTACACCTTC.

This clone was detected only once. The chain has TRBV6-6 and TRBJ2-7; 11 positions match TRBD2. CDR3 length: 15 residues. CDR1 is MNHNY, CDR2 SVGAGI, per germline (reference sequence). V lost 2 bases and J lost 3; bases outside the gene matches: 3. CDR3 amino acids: CASSYPGLAGYEQYF. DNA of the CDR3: TGTGCCAGCAGTTACCCCGGACTAGCGGGCTACGAGCAGTACTTC.

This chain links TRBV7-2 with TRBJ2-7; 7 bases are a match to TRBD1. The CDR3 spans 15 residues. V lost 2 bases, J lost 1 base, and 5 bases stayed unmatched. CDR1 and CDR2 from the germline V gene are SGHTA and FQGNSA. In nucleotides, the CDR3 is TGTGCCAGCAGCTTAATGCCGGGACAGTCCTACGAGCAGTACTTC. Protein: CASSLMPGQSYEQYF.